The 29 T cell receptor beta chains below come from one sample, sequenced in a study of CD8 T cells in ankylosing spondylitis. TCRdb independently ran MiXCR on the 5' RACE reads; one entry per CDR3 protein. Of 50,000 to 70,000 distinct CDR3 sequences in the sample, about 6.2% were seen once. Sequencing was carried out using synovial fluid, either unsorted or a sorted T cell fraction (not recorded which). Every receptor here comes from a male donor with ankylosing spondylitis.

This clonotype has a count of ten or more. V gene TRBV20-1 combines with J gene TRBJ2-5; D call uncertain. Germline V gene data show CDR1 as DFQATT and CDR2 as SNEGSKA (reference sequence). The CDR3 consists of 14 residues. V lost 1 base and J lost 4, with 13 bases in between. The CDR3 nucleotides read TGCAGTGCTAGAGGAAGGGTGGAAGGAGAGACCCAGTACTTC. As protein: CSARGRVEGETQYF.

In this sample, this clonotype turned up many times. The chain combines TRBV24-1 with TRBJ2-1; tentative D call: TRBD1 (6 bases). V dropped 5 bases and J dropped 4 bases, with 14 bases sitting between them. Germline CDR1 KGHDR, CDR2 SFDVKD. CDR3 length: 15 amino acids. The CDR3 nucleotides read TGTGCCACCAGTGCCGCGGTAGGGGGTTACAATGAGCAGTTCTTC. Amino acids: CATSAAVGGYNEQFF.

This clonotype showed up just a few times. The chain uses TRBV27 and TRBJ2-2; 7 bases fit TRBD1. CDR1 MNHEY and CDR2 SMNVEV come from the germline V gene (reference sequence). CDR3 length: 15 residues. V was pared by 0 bases and J by 5 bases, with 3 bases of the junction left unmatched. The CDR3 loop reads CASSLSSTGTGELFF. CDR3 sequence (DNA): TGTGCCAGCAGTTTATCCTCGACAGGGACCGGGGAGCTGTTTTTT.

This clonotype has a count of ten or more. The gene calls are TRBV6-6 and TRBJ1-6, with 7 nucleotides matching TRBD1. CDR1 and CDR2 from the germline V gene are MNHNY and SVGAGI (reference sequence). Trimming cost V 2 bases and J 12 bases; bases outside gene matches: 4. The CDR3 totals 13 residues. The CDR3 region is CASSYVGQVPLHF. The CDR3 coding sequence is TGTGCCAGCAGTTACGTCGGACAGGTACCCCTCCACTTT.

There are a few counts of this clonotype. V and J are TRBV5-1 and TRBJ1-1, with a possible D match to TRBD1 (6 bases). Germline V gene sequence: CDR1 SGHRS, CDR2 YFSETQ. The CDR3 covers 14 residues. V shed 2 bases and J shed 4 bases, with 12 bases lying between them. This chain's CDR3 is CASSLTLQGTEAFF. CDR3 nucleotides: TGCGCCAGCAGCTTAACCCTACAGGGCACTGAAGCTTTCTTT.

This clonotype was recorded at least ten times. The chain is built from TRBV5-1 and TRBJ2-1; 9 positions match TRBD1. V lost 1 base and J lost 14; bases outside the gene matches: 7. The CDR3 is made up of 13 amino acids. Germline values: CDR1 SGHRS, CDR2 YFSETQ. CDR3 residues: CASSLPSGQGKFF. The CDR3 nucleotides are TGCGCCAGCAGCTTGCCTTCCGGACAGGGGAAGTTCTTC.

This clonotype was seen many times. This sequence joins TRBV29-1 and TRBJ2-7; D possibly corresponds to TRBD1 (5 bases). Germline CDR1 SQVTM, CDR2 ANQGSEA. V lost 6 bases and J lost 6, with 12 bases in between. CDR3 length: 11 residues. The CDR3 DNA reads as TGCAGCGTGGGGCCAGATGGCGAGCAGTACTTC. Translation: CSVGPDGEQYF.

This clonotype was seen repeatedly, ten times or more. The chain combines TRBV5-1 with TRBJ1-1; D remains unclear. The CDR3 has 14 residues. Trimming left V 0 bases short and J 6 bases short, with 12 bases between. CDR1 SGHRS and CDR2 YFSETQ come from the germline V gene. CDR3 coding DNA: TGCGCCAGCAGCTTGGCGGTCGGCGGGGCTGAAGCTTTCTTT. This translates into CASSLAVGGAEAFF.

This clonotype appeared many times. Here the CDR3 DNA reads TGTGCCAGCAGGCAGACAGGGAACACTGAAGCTTTCTTT. Its protein is CASRQTGNTEAFF. V is TRBV6-1 and J is TRBJ1-1; D may be TRBD1 (6 bases). CDR1 MNHNS and CDR2 SASEGT come from the germline V gene. V lost 6 bases, J lost 1 base, and 9 bases lay in between. The CDR3 is 13 residues long.

This clonotype was picked up one time. The V and J genes are TRBV28 and TRBJ2-7, with 9 bases identical to TRBD1. CDR3 length equals 16 residues. V was pared by 6 bases and J by 3 bases, with 12 bases of the junction left unmatched. Germline V lookup: CDR1 MDHEN, CDR2 SYDVKM. CDR3 protein: CASRTIGTGRHYEQYF. CDR3 DNA: TGTGCCAGCAGGACCATAGGGACAGGGCGACACTACGAGCAGTACTTC.

In DNA form, the CDR3 reads TGTGCCAGCAGTGTCCAGGGGCTGCCGGAGCTGTTTTTT. It is translated as CASSVQGLPELFF. This chain uses TRBV25-1 with TRBJ2-2, with a tentative D call TRBD1 (6 bases). Looked up from germline, CDR1 is MGHDK and CDR2 is SYGVNS. Trimming removed 4 bases at V and 10 bases at J, with 13 bases between. The CDR3 sequence is 13 residues long. Full variable domain (missing parts from reference TRBV25-1 and TRBJ2-2): EADIYQTPRYLVIGTGKKITLECSQTMGHDKMYWYQQDPGMELHLIHYSYGVNSTEKGDLSSESTVSRIRTEHFPLTLESARPSHTSQYLCASSVQGLPELFFGEGSRLTVL.

Note on this clonotype: Just one base apart from a much larger clone, this may be a read error. The rearrangement uses TRBV20-1 and TRBJ2-7; 10 bases agree with TRBD1. This CDR3 contains 14 residues. Germline V CDR1 and CDR2: DFQATT, SNEGSKA (reference sequence). CDR3 in DNA: TGCAGTGCCAACCGGGACAGGGGCCACTACGAGAAGTACTTC. Its translation: CSANRDRGHYEKYF.

This clonotype was seen more than once but under ten times. The genes are TRBV5-1 and TRBJ2-7; 7 bases are a match to TRBD1. V lost 4 bases to trimming and J lost 3 bases; unmatched junction nucleotides: 7. Germline CDR1 and CDR2: SGHRS and YFSETQ. This CDR3 contains 14 residues. The CDR3 coding sequence is TGCGCCAGCAGCGAGCGACAGGGCCTCTACGAGCAGTACTTC. It is translated as CASSERQGLYEQYF.

Concerning this clonotype itself: An end of the junction differs from the germline gene, which may be a read error. The chain carries TRBV10-1 and TRBJ2-2, with 9 bases matching TRBD1. This CDR3 has 15 amino acids. Per the germline V gene, CDR1 is WNHNN and CDR2 is SYGVQD (reference sequence). As DNA, the CDR3 is TGCGTCAGCAGTGAAGCGACAGGGGGTTCCGGGGAGCTGTTTTTT. It encodes CVSSEATGGSGELFF.

This clonotype has at least ten counts. The rearrangement uses TRBV29-1 and TRBJ2-6, with TRBD1 as a possible D gene (6 bases). Deletions cut 5 bases from V and 0 bases from J, with 14 bases between. This CDR3 contains 16 residues. The V gene's germline CDR1 is SQVTM and CDR2 ANQGSEA. Here the CDR3 DNA reads TGCAGCGTTCAACGGGACACCGACTCTGGGGCCAACGTCCTGACTTTC. Protein product: CSVQRDTDSGANVLTF.

This clonotype was counted ten times or more. The chain combines TRBV11-2 with TRBJ2-1; D is possibly TRBD2 (6 bases). V lost 5 bases to trimming and J lost 2 bases, with 13 bases between them. CDR3 length: 15 amino acids. The V gene's germline CDR1 is SGHAT and CDR2 FQNNGV. This chain's CDR3 is CASSLSGLPYNEQFF. The CDR3 DNA sequence: TGTGCCAGCAGCCTTTCGGGACTTCCCTACAATGAGCAGTTCTTC.

This clonotype has only a few counts. The V call is TRBV4-2, the J call TRBJ2-5, with a tentative D call TRBD2 (7 bases). Between the trimmed V and J ends, which lost 0 bases and 5 bases, there was a span of 16 bases. CDR1 is LGHNA, CDR2 YNFKEQ, per germline. The CDR3 totals 16 residues. CDR3 in DNA: TGTGCCAGCAGCCAAGATCCGTCGGGGGGCGCGGAGACCCAGTACTTC. Translated: CASSQDPSGGAETQYF.

This clonotype has at least ten counts. This chain connects TRBV7-9 to TRBJ2-6, with D maybe TRBD1 (5 bases). The ends were cut back, 3 bases at V and 0 bases at J, with 6 bases in the middle. The CDR3 has 15 residues. Per the germline V gene, CDR1 is SEHNR and CDR2 is FQNEAQ (reference sequence). CDR3 amino acids: CASSLDNSGANVLTF. CDR3 DNA sequence: TGTGCCAGCAGCTTGGACAACTCTGGGGCCAACGTCCTGACTTTC.

V and J are TRBV6-1 and TRBJ2-7, with 7 positions matching TRBD1. The CDR3 loop spans 13 amino acids. Germline CDR1 reads MNHNS; CDR2 reads SASEGT. V was clipped by 8 bases and J by 1 base; unmatched bases: 5. In nucleotides, the CDR3 is TGTGCCAGCGAACGACAGGGTTCCTACGAGCAGTACTTC. Its protein product is CASERQGSYEQYF.

This clonotype came up a few times. The chain joins TRBV24-1 to TRBJ2-5, with D tentatively TRBD2 (5 bases). The germline CDR1 and CDR2 sequences are KGHDR and SFDVKD. There are 17 residues in the CDR3. Trimming left V 2 bases short and J 4 bases short, with 19 bases between. For the CDR3, the DNA is TGTGCCACCAGTGATTCGAGAAGGAGCGGTCCCACAGAGACCCAGTACTTC. Its protein is CATSDSRRSGPTETQYF.

The sample holds a few counts of this clonotype. V usage is TRBV10-2 and J usage is TRBJ2-2, with D maybe TRBD1 (6 bases). This CDR3 is 16 amino acids long. V shed 0 bases and J shed 4 bases, with 12 bases lying between them. CDR1 is WSHSY and CDR2 is SAAADI in the germline V gene. CDR3 sequence: CASSESAGAGTGELFF. CDR3 bases: TGCGCCAGCAGTGAGTCCGCAGGGGCGGGCACCGGGGAGCTGTTTTTT.

This clonotype was counted between two and nine times. J is TRBJ1-5 and V is TRBV20-1; 10 nucleotides line up with TRBD1. V dropped 8 bases and J dropped 1; count of bases not matched to a gene: 14. Germline V lookup: CDR1 DFQATT, CDR2 SNEGSKA (reference sequence). The CDR3 consists of 17 residues. Written as DNA, the CDR3 is TGCAGTTTCTTGATGACAGGGGGCACATTCAGCAATCAGCCCCAGCATTTT. It encodes CSFLMTGGTFSNQPQHF.

This clonotype has ten or more counts. V gene TRBV28 combines with J gene TRBJ2-1; D is undetermined. Per the germline V gene, CDR1 is MDHEN and CDR2 is SYDVKM. The CDR3 consists of 15 residues. Trimming removed 3 bases at V and 10 bases at J, with 19 bases between. The CDR3 DNA follows: TGTGCCAGCAGTTTCCGGGCCCTAGGTGTCGGGGAGCAGTTCTTC. Translated, it gives CASSFRALGVGEQFF. Drawing the rest from reference TRBV28 and TRBJ2-1, the complete variable domain is DVKVTQSSRYLVKRTGEKVFLECVQDMDHENMFWYRQDPGLGLRLIYFSYDVKMKEKGDIPEGYSVSREKKERFSLILESASTNQTSMYLCASSFRALGVGEQFFGPGTRLTVL.

V is TRBV4-2 and J is TRBJ2-5; unclear D gene. The CDR3 runs to 14 residues. Per the germline V gene, CDR1 is LGHNA and CDR2 is YNFKEQ. The V end lost 4 bases, the J end lost 4 bases, and 13 bases lay between the germline ends. The CDR3 is CASSPKVGPETQYF. Here the CDR3 DNA reads TGTGCCAGCAGCCCCAAAGTCGGCCCAGAGACCCAGTACTTC.

This clonotype was found many times. The chain combines TRBV5-1 with TRBJ1-4; 7 nucleotides align to TRBD1. The CDR3 is 16 amino acids. CDR1 is SGHRS, CDR2 YFSETQ, per germline. V lost 5 bases, J lost 2 bases, and 9 bases stayed unmatched. The CDR3 coding sequence is TGCGCCAGCAGACCGGGACAGATAATGACTAATGAAAAACTGTTTTTT. This codes for CASRPGQIMTNEKLFF.

This clonotype was recorded many times. The rearrangement joins TRBV21-1 to TRBJ2-4; the table gives TRBD1 as D, unverified against the DNA. TRBV21-1 is a pseudogene. This CDR3 comprises 16 residues. This CDR3 is CASSKGPELAKNIQYF. The CDR3 bases are TGTGCCAGCAGCAAAGGCCCGGAGTTAGCCAAAAACATTCAGTACTTC.

This clonotype was found many times. The junction differs from germline at one of its ends, possibly a read error. The rearrangement links TRBV6-2 or TRBV6-3 to TRBJ2-5, with D maybe TRBD2 (5 bases). The CDR3 is 13 amino acids. CDR1 and CDR2 from the germline V gene are MNHEY and SVGEGT. The chain's CDR3 is CASSYSNRAPGDF. As DNA, the CDR3 is TGTGCCAGCAGTTACTCGAACCGGGCGCCCGGGGACTTC.

V usage is TRBV11-1 and J usage is TRBJ2-3, with 10 bases that match TRBD1. The V segment lost 2 bases and the J segment 4 bases; nucleotides outside the gene matches: 12. This CDR3 is 18 amino acids long. Germline V gene lookup returns CDR1 SGHAT and CDR2 FQDESV (reference sequence). The CDR3 region has the DNA TGTGCCAGCAGCTTACCGGGACAGGGGTTGTTTGGACCAGATACGCAGTATTTT. This translates into CASSLPGQGLFGPDTQYF.

This clonotype was seen only a few times. V gene TRBV7-9 combines with J gene TRBJ1-6; unclear D gene. Trimming cost V 5 bases and J 2 bases, with 7 bases left between them. Per the germline V gene, CDR1 is SEHNR and CDR2 is FQNEAQ (reference sequence). This CDR3 has 14 residues. The CDR3 DNA is TGTGCCAGCAGCCCTGGCCCCTATAATTCACCCCTCCACTTT. Its protein is CASSPGPYNSPLHF.